This note documents a single T cell receptor (beta chain) sequence. These data come from a study of blood T cell repertoires in COVID-19. Study at large: From the United States, Italy and Spain came samples of acute and convalescent COVID-19. PBMCs, B-cell-depleted T cells, or T cells provided the cDNA or gDNA that made up the material.

Authors' methods: Researchers report that nucleated cell counts were estimated from reference gene primer amplification. Data came from immunoSEQ multiplex PCR; TCRdb stores just in-frame clones and leaves some out. The V and J calls and clone size come from that table; D and trimming were worked out from the DNA. The sample holds 25,000 to 30,000 clones, 87% seen once. The CDR3 extends over 13 amino acids. The germline V gene has CDR1 SGHTA and CDR2 FQGNSA. Trimming pared 5 bases from V and 5 bases from J, leaving 12 bases between. The source material was peripheral blood. The clonotype comes from a human donor in a cohort sampled during active COVID-19. This rearrangement joins TRBV7-2 to TRBJ2-5; D perhaps matches TRBD2 (5 bases). CDR3 nucleotides: TGTGCCAGCAGCCCCCGGGGTTGGGAGACCCAGTACTTC. It codes for CASSPRGWETQYF.